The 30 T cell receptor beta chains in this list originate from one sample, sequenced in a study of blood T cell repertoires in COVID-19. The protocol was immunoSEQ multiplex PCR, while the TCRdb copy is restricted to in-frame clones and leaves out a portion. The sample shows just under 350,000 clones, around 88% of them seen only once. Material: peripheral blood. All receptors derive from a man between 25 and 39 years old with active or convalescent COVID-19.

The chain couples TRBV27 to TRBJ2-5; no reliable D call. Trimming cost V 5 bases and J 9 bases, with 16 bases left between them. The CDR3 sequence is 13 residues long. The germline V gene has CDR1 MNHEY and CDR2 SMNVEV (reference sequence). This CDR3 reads CASSEVAQVAQYF. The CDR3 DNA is TGTGCCAGCAGTGAAGTAGCCCAAGTCGCCCAGTACTTC.

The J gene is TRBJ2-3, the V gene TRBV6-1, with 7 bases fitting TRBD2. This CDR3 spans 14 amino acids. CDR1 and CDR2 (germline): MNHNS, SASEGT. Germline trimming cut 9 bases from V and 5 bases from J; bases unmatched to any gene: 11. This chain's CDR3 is CASGDGGRRDTQYF. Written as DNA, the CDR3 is TGTGCCAGTGGGGATGGCGGGAGAAGAGATACGCAGTATTTT.

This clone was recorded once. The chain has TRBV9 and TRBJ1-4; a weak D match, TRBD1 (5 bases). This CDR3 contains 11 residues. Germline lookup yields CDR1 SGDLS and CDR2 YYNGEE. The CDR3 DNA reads TGTGCTTCCGGGGGGGAAGAAAAACTGTTTTTT. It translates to CASGGEEKLFF.

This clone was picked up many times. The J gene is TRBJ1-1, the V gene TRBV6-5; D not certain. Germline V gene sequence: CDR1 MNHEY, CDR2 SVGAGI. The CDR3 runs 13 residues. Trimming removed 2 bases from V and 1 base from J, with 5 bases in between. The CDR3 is CASSYNRNTEAFF. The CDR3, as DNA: TGTGCCAGCAGTTACAACAGGAACACTGAAGCTTTCTTT.

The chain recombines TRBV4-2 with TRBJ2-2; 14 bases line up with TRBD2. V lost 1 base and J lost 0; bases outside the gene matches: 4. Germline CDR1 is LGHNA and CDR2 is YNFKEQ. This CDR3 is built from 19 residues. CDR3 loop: CASSQVGLAGGSNTGELFF. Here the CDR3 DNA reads TGTGCCAGCAGCCAAGTAGGACTAGCGGGGGGATCGAACACCGGGGAGCTGTTTTTT.

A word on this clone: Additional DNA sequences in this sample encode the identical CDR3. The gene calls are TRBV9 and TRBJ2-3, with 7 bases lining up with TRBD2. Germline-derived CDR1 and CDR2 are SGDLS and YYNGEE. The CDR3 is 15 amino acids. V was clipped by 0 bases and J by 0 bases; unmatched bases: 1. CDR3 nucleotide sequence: TGTGCCAGCAGCGTAGGTAGCGGGAGCACAGATACGCAGTATTTT. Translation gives CASSVGSGSTDTQYF.

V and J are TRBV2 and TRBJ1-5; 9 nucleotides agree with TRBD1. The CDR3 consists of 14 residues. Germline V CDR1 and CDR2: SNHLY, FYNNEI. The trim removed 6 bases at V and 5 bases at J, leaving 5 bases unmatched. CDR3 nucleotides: TGTGCCAGCAGGCTAGACAGGGGGGATCAGCCCCAGCATTTT. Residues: CASRLDRGDQPQHF. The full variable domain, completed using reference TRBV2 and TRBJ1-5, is EPEVTQTPSHQVTQMGQEVILRCVPISNHLYFYWYRQILGQKVEFLVSFYNNEISEKSEIFDDQFSVERPDGSNFTLKIRSTKLEDSAMYFCASRLDRGDQPQHFGDGTRLSIL.

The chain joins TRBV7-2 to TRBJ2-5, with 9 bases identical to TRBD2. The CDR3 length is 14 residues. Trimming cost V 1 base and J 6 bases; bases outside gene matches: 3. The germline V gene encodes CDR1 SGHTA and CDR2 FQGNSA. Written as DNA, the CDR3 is TGTGCCAGCAGCTTAGGTAGCGGGAGCCAGACCCAGTACTTC. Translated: CASSLGSGSQTQYF.

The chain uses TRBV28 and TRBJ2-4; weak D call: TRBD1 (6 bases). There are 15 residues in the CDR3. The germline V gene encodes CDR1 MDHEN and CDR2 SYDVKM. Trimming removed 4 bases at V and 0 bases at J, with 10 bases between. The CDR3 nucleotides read TGTGCCAGCAGTTCACAGGGAGTAGCCAAAAACATTCAGTACTTC. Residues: CASSSQGVAKNIQYF.

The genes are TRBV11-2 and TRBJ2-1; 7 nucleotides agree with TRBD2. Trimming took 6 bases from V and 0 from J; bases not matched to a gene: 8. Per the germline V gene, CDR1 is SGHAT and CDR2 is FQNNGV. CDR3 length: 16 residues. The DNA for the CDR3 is TGTGCCAGCAGGGGGCTGCGGGGGAGCTCCTACAATGAGCAGTTCTTC. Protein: CASRGLRGSSYNEQFF.

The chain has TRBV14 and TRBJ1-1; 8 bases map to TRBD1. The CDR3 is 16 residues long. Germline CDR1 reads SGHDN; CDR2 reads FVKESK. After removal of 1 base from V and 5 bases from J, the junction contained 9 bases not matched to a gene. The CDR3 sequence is CASSQGTGGVETEAFF. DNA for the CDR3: TGTGCCAGCAGCCAAGGAACAGGGGGTGTGGAGACTGAAGCTTTCTTT.

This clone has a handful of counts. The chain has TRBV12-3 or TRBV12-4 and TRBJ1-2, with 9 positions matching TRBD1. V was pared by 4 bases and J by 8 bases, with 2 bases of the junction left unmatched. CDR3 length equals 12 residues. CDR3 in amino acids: CASSWGTGGYTF. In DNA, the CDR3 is TGTGCCAGCAGTTGGGGGACAGGGGGCTACACCTTC.

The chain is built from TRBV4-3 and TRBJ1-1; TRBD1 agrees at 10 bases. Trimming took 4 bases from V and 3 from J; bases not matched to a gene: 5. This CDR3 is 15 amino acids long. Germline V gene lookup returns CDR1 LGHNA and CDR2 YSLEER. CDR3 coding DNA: TGCGCCAGCAGCCGCACGGGACAGGGGTACACTGAAGCTTTCTTT. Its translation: CASSRTGQGYTEAFF.

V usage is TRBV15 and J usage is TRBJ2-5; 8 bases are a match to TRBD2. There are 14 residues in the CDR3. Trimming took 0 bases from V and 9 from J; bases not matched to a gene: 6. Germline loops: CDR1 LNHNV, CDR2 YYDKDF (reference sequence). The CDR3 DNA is TGTGCCACCAGCAGAGATGTAGCGGGGCCGTCCCAGTACTTC. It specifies CATSRDVAGPSQYF.

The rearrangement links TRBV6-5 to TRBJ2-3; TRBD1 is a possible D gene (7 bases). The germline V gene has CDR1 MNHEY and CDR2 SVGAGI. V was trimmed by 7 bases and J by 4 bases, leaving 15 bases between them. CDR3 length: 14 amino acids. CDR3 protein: CASTWRGRSDTQYF. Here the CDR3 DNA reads TGTGCCAGCACCTGGAGGGGGCGGTCAGATACGCAGTATTTT.

CDR3 coding DNA: TGTGCCAGCAGCTCCGATCGGGCGGGAGCTCGCACAGATACGCAGTATTTT. Translating it yields CASSSDRAGARTDTQYF. The chain combines TRBV9 with TRBJ2-3; the match to TRBD2 covers 7 bases. V lost 4 bases, J lost 1 base, and 12 bases stayed unmatched. This CDR3 spans 17 amino acids. Germline CDR1 and CDR2: SGDLS and YYNGEE.

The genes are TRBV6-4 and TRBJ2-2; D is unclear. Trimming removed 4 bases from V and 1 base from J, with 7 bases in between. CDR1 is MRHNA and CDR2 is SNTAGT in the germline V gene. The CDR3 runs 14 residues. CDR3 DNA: TGTGCCAGCAGTGCAGAAATGAACACCGGGGAGCTGTTTTTT. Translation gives CASSAEMNTGELFF.

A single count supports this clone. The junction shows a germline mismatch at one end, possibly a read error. Here the CDR3 reads CATSATSGTGTGGYTF. DNA of the CDR3: TGTGCCACCAGCGCCACCTCGGGGACAGGGACAGGCGGCTACACCTTC. V usage is TRBV7-8 and J usage is TRBJ1-2, with TRBD1 matching over 9 bases. The CDR3 totals 16 residues. From germline, CDR1 is SGHVS and CDR2 FQNEAQ.

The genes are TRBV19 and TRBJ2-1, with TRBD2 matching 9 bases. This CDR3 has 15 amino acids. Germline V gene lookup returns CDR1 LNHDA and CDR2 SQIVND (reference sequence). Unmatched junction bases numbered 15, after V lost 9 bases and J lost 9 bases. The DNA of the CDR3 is TGTGCCAGCCGATTGACTAGCGGACCGTTCCTTGAGCAGTTCTTC. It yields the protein CASRLTSGPFLEQFF.

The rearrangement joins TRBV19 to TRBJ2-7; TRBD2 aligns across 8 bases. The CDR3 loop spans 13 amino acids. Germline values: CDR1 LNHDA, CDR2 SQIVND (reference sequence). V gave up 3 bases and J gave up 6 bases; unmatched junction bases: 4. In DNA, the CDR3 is TGTGCCAGTAGTATCGGCGGGGGGATCGAGCAGTACTTC. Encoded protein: CASSIGGGIEQYF. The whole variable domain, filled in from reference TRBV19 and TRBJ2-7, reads DGGITQSPKYLFRKEGQNVTLSCEQNLNHDAMYWYRQDPGQGLRLIYYSQIVNDFQKGDIAEGYSVSREKKESFPLTVTSAQKNPTAFYLCASSIGGGIEQYFGPGTRLTVT.

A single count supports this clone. The CDR3 sequence: CASSLGLASNTGELFF. CDR3 nucleotides: TGTGCCAGCAGTTTAGGCCTAGCGTCGAACACCGGGGAGCTGTTTTTT. The chain joins TRBV28 to TRBJ2-2; tentatively, D is TRBD2 (6 bases). Per germline, CDR1 MDHEN and CDR2 SYDVKM. With 2 bases removed from V and 0 bases from J, the gap between germline ends came to 10 bases. The CDR3 contains 16 residues.

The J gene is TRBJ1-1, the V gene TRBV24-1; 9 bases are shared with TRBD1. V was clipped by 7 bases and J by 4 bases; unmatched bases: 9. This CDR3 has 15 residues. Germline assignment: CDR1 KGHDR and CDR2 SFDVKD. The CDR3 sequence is CATRPTRGQGTEAFF. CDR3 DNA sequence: TGTGCCACCAGGCCCACCCGGGGACAGGGCACTGAAGCTTTCTTT.

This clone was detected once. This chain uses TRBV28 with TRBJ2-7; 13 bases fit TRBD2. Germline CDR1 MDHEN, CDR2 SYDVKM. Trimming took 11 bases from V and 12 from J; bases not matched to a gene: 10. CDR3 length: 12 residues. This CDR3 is CAATGTSGDRYF. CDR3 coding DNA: TGTGCCGCGACCGGGACTAGCGGGGACCGGTACTTC.

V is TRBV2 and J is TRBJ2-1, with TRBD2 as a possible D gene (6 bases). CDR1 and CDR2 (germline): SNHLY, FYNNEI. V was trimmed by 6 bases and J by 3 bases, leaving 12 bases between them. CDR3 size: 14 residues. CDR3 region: CASSGSGLYNEQFF. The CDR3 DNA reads TGTGCCAGCAGCGGTAGCGGACTCTACAATGAGCAGTTCTTC.

CDR3 nucleotides: TGTGCCAGCAGCTTGACAGGGGGCGAAAATCAGCCCCAGCATTTT. Amino acids: CASSLTGGENQPQHF. The rearrangement uses TRBV9 and TRBJ1-5; 10 positions match TRBD1. This CDR3 has 15 amino acids. The V gene's germline CDR1 is SGDLS and CDR2 YYNGEE. The junction had 5 bases not matched to a gene; V was cut back by 4 bases and J by 4 bases.

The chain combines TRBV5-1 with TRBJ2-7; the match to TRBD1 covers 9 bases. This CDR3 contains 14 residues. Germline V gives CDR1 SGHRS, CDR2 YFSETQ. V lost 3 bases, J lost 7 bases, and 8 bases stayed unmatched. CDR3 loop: CASSWDRDYGEQYF. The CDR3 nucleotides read TGCGCCAGCAGCTGGGACAGGGATTATGGGGAGCAGTACTTC.

The CDR3 coding sequence is TGCGCCAGCAGCATCGACAGGGGAGGAACTGAAGCTTTCTTT. Its protein is CASSIDRGGTEAFF. The chain links TRBV5-1 to TRBJ1-1; TRBD1 matches at 8 bases. CDR1 SGHRS and CDR2 YFSETQ come from the germline V gene. The CDR3 spans 14 residues. V was pared by 4 bases and J by 5 bases, with 7 bases of the junction left unmatched.

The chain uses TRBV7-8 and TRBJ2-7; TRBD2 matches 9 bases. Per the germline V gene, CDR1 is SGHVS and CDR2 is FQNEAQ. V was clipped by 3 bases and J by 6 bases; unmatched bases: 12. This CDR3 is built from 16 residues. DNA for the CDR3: TGTGCCAGCAGCTTCATCGGTGCGGGAGGGCCTGGCGAGCAGTACTTC. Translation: CASSFIGAGGPGEQYF.

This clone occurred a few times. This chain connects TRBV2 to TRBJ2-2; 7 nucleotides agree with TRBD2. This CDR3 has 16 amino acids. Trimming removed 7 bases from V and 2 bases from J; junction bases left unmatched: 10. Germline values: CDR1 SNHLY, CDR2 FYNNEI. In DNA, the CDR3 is TGTGCCAGCATGAGGACTAGAGCGGGCAACACCGGGGAGCTGTTTTTT. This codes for CASMRTRAGNTGELFF.

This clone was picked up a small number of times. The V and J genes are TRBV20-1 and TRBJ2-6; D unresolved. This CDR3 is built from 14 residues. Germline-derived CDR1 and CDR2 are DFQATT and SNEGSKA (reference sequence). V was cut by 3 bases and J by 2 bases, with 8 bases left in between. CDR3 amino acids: CSASSIPGANVLTF. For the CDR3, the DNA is TGCAGTGCTAGTTCCATCCCTGGGGCCAACGTCCTGACTTTC.